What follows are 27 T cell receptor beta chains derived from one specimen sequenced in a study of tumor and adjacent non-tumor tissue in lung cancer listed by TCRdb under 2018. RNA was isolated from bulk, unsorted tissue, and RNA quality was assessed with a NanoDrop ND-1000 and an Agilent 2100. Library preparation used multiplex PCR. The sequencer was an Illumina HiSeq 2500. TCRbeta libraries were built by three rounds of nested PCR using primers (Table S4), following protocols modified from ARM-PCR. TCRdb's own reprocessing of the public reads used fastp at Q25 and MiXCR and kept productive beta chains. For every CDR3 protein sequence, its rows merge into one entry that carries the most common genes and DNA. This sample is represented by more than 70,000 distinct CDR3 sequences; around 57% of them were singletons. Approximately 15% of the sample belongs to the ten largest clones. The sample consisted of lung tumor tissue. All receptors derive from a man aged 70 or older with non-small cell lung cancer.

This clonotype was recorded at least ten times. The DNA of the CDR3 is TGTGCCAGCAGTGAATCGTCGTCCTGGTCAAACACTGAAGCTTTCTTT. Translating gives CASSESSSWSNTEAFF. This chain uses TRBV6-1 with TRBJ1-1; D not resolved. The CDR3 runs to 16 residues. Germline CDR1 is MNHNS and CDR2 is SASEGT. Deletions cut 2 bases from V and 2 bases from J, with 15 bases between.

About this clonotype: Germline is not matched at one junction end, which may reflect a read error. CDR3 in amino acids: CSVARRDTNYGYTF. CDR3 bases: TGCAGCGTTGCCAGACGCGACACTAACTATGGTTACACCTTC. The rearrangement uses TRBV29-1 and TRBJ1-2; D not resolved. CDR1 and CDR2 from the germline V gene are SQVTM and ANQGSEA. This CDR3 comprises 14 residues.

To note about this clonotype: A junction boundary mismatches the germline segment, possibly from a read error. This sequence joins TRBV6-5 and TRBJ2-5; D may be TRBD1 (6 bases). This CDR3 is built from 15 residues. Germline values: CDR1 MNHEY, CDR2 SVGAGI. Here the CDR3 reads CTRSYQGMCQETQYF. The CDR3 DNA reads TGTACCAGGAGTTATCAGGGGATGTGCCAAGAGACCCAGTACTTC.

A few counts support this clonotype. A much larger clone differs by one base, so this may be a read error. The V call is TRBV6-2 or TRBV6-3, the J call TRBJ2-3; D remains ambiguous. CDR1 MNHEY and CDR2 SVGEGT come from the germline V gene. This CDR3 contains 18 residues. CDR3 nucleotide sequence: TGTGTCAGCAGTTACACCACCTCGGGTGCTAGATCCACAGATACGCAGTATTTT. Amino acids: CVSSYTTSGARSTDTQYF.

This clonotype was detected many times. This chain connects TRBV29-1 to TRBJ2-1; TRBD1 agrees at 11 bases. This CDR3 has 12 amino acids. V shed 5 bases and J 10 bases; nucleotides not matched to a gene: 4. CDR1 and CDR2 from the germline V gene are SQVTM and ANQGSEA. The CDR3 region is CSVKDRGREQFF. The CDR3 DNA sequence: TGCAGCGTTAAGGACAGGGGGCGGGAGCAGTTCTTC.

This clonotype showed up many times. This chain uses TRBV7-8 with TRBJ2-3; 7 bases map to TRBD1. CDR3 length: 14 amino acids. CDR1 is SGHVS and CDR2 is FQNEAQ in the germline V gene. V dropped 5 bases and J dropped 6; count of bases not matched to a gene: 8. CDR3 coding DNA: TGTGCCAGCAGCCCGGGACAGTACACGGATACGCAGTATTTT. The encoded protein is CASSPGQYTDTQYF. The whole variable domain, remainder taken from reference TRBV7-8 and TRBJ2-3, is GAGVSQSPRYKVAKRGQDVALRCDPISGHVSLFWYQQALGQGPEFLTYFQNEAQLDKSGLPSDRFFAERPEGSVSTLKIQRTQQEDSAVYLCASSPGQYTDTQYFGPGTRLTVL.

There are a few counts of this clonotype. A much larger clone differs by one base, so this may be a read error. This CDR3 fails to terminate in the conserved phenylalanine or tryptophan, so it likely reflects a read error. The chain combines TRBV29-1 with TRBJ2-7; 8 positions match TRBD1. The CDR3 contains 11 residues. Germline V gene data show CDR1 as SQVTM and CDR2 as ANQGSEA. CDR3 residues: CGTGKVYEQYL. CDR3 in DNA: TGTGGGACAGGAAAAGTCTACGAGCAGTACCTC.

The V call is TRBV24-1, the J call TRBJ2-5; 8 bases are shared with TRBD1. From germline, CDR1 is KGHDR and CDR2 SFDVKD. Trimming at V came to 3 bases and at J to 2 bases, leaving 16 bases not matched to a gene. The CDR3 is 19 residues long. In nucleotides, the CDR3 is TGTGCCACCAGTGATCTTAGCCCAACCTCGGACAGGGCACAAGAGACCCAGTACTTC. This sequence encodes CATSDLSPTSDRAQETQYF.

Here the CDR3 reads CSIGPGEGTEAFF. For the CDR3, the DNA is TGCAGCATTGGACCAGGGGAGGGAACTGAAGCTTTCTTT. The rearrangement joins TRBV29-1 to TRBJ1-1; possibly TRBD1 for D (6 bases). The CDR3 spans 13 residues. Germline V gene sequence: CDR1 SQVTM, CDR2 ANQGSEA. The V gene lost 8 bases and the J gene lost 5 bases, with 18 bases spanning the gap.

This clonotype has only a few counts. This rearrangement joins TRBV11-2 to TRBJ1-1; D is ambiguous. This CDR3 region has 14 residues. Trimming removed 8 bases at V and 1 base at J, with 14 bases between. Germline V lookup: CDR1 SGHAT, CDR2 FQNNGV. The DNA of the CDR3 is TGTGCCAGCTGTTTCGGGTTCTCGAACACTGAAGCTTTCTTT. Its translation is CASCFGFSNTEAFF.

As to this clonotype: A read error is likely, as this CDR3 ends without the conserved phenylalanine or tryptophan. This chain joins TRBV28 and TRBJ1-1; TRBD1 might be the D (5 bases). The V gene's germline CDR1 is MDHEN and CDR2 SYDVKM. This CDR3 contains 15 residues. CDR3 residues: CAGSSGGEGNTEAFY. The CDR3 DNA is TGTGCCGGCAGCTCAGGAGGGGAAGGGAACACTGAAGCTTTCTAT.

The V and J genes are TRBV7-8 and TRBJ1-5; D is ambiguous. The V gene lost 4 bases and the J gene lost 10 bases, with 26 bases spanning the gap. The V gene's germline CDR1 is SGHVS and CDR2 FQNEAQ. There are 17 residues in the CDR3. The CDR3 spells CASSSGRTESRIHPQHF. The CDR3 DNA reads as TGTGCCAGCAGCTCGGGCCGGACTGAGTCACGCATTCATCCCCAGCATTTT.

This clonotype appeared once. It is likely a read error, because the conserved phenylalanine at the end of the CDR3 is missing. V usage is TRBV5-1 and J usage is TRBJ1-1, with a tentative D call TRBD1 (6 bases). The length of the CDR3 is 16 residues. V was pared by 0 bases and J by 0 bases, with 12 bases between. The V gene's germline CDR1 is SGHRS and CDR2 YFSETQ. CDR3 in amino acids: CASSLGQVVMNTEAFI. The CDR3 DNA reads TGCGCCAGCAGCTTGGGACAGGTGGTTATGAACACTGAAGCTTTCATT.

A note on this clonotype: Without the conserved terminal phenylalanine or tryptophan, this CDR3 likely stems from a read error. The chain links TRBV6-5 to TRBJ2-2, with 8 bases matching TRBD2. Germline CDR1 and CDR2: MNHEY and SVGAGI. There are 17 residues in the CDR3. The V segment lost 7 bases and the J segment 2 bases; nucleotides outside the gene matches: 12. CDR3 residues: CASKERTSRVNTGELFI. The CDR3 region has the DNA TGTGCCAGCAAGGAGAGGACTAGCAGGGTTAACACCGGGGAGCTGTTTATT.

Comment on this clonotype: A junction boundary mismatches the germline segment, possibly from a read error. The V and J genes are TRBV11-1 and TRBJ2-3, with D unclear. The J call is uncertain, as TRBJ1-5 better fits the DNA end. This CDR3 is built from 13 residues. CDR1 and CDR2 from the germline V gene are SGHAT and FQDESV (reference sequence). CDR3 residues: CASSSGRGDTQHF. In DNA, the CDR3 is TGTGCCAGTAGCTCTGGACGAGGAGATACGCAGCATTTT.

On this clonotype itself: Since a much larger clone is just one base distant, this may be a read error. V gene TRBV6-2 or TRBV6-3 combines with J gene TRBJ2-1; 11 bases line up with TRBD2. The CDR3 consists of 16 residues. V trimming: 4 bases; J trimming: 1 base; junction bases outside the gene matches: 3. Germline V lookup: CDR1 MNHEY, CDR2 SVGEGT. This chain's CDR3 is CASSLTSGGSYNEQFF. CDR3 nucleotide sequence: TGTGCCAGCAGTTTAACTAGCGGGGGATCCTACAATGAGCAGTTCTTC.

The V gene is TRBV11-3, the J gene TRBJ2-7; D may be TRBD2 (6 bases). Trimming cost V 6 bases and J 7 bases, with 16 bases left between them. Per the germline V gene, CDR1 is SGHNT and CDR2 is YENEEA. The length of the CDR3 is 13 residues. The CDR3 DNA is TGTGCCAGCAGTTCGGAGGGCTGGCCGGAGCAGTACTTC. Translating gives CASSSEGWPEQYF.

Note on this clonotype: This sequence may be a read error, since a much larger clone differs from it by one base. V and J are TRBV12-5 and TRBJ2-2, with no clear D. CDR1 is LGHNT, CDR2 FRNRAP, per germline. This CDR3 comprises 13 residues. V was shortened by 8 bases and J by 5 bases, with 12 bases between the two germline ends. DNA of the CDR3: TGTGCTAGTCGCCAGTGCGAGACCGGGGAGCTGTTTTTT. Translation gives CASRQCETGELFF.

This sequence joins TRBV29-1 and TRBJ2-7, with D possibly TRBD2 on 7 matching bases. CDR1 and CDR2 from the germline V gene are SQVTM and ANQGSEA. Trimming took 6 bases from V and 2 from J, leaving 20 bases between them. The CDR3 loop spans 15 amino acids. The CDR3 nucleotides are TGCAGCGTAGTGGGGGGCAGCGGGACTACCTACGAGCAGTACTTC. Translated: CSVVGGSGTTYEQYF.

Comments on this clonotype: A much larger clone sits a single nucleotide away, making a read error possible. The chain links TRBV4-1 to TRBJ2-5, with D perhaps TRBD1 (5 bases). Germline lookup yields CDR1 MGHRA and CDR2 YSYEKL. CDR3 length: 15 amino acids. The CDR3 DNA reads TGCACCAGCAGCCAGGGTTCTTCCCGGCAAGAGACCCAGTACTTC. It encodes CTSSQGSSRQETQYF.

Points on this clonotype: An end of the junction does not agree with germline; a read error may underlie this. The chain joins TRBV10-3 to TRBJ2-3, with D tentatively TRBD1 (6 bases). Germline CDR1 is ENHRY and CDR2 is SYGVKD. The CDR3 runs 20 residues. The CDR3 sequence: CAISGRQVGSIALNTDTRYF. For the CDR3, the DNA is TGTGCCATCAGTGGGAGACAGGTCGGCTCCATAGCCTTAAACACAGATACGCGGTATTTT.

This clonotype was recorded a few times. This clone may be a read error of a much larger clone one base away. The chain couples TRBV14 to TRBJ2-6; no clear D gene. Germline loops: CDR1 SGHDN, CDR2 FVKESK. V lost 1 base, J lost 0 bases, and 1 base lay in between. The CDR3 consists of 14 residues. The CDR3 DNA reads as TGTGCCAGCAGCCAAGTCTCTGGGGCCAACGTCCTGACTTTC. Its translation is CASSQVSGANVLTF.

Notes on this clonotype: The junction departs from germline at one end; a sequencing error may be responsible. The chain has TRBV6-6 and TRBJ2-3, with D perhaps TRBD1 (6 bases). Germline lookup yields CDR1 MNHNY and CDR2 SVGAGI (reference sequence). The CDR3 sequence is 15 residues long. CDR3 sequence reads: CARSSGQLGADTRYF. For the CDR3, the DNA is TGTGCCAGAAGTTCTGGACAGTTAGGTGCAGATACGCGGTATTTT.

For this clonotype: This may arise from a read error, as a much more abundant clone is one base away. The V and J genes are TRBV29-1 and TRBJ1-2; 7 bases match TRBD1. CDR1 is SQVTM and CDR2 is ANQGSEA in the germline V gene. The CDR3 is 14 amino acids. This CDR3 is CSDEMGTADYSYTF. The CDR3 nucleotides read TGCAGCGACGAAATGGGGACAGCAGACTATAGCTACACCTTC.

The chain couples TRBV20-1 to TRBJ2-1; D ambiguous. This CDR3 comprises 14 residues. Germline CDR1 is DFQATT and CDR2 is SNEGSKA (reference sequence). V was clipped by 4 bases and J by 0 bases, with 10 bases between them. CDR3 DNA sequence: TGCAGTGCTACCGGCCCTAGCTCCTACAATGAGCAGTTCTTC. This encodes CSATGPSSYNEQFF.

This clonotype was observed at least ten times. This chain's CDR3 is CASSEAHFRETQYF. Here the CDR3 DNA reads TGTGCCAGCAGTGAAGCTCACTTTCGGGAGACCCAGTACTTC. This chain links TRBV6-1 with TRBJ2-5; the D is unclear. There are 14 residues in the CDR3. The germline gives CDR1 MNHNS, CDR2 SASEGT. Trimming removed 0 bases at V and 5 bases at J, with 10 bases between.

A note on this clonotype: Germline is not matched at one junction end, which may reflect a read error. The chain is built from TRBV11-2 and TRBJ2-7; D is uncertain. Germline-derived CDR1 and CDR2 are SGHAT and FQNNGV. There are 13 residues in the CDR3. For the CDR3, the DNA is TGTGCCATCAGCTTAGAAACAGCCTACGAGCAGTACTTC. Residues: CAISLETAYEQYF.